The subject of this entry is one TCR beta chain. Per the original methods: Estimation of nucleated cell counts relied on the amplification of reference gene primers. TCRdb keeps only in-frame clones here, not all; method: immunoSEQ multiplex PCR. Clone size and V and J calls were adopted from that table, with D and trimming inferred from the DNA. The sample comprises more than 200,000 clones, 83% of which are singletons, and about 2.3% rests with the top ten. The data derive from a study of blood T cell repertoires in COVID-19. Study in general: Samples representing acute and convalescent COVID-19 were sourced from the United States, Italy and Spain. The cDNA or gDNA used as material had been derived from T cells, B-cell-depleted T cells, or PBMCs.

The sequence was collected from a woman aged 40 to 55 with active or convalescent COVID-19. Sequences were obtained from peripheral blood.

The CDR3 bases are TGTGCCAGCCGACTAGCGGGAGAAGAGACCCAGTACTTC. Translated: CASRLAGEETQYF. The chain joins TRBV19 to TRBJ2-5, with 12 bases that match TRBD2. V was clipped by 9 bases and J by 3 bases; unmatched bases: 2. The CDR3 covers 13 residues. CDR1 and CDR2 (germline): LNHDA, SQIVND (reference sequence).